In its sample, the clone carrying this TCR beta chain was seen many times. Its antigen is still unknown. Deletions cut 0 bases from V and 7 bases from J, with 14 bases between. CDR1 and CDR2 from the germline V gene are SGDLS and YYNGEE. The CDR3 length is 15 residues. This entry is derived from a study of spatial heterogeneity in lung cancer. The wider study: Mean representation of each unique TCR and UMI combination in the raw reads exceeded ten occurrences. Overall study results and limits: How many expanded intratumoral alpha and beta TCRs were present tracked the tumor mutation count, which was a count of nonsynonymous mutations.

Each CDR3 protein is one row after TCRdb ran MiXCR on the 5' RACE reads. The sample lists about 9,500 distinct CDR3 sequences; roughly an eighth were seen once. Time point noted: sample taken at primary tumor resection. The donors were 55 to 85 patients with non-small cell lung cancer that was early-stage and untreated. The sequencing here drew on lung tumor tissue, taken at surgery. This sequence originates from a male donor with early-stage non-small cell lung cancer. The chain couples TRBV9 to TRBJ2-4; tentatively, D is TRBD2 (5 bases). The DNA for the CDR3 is TGTGCCAGCAGCGTAGTTCCGGGATCGCGGAACATTCAGTACTTC. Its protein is CASSVVPGSRNIQYF.